Only one count was recorded for the clone carrying this T cell receptor beta chain. Primers for the PCR totalled 60 Vbeta and 13 Jbeta. The data were produced by immunoSEQ multiplex PCR, yet TCRdb's version contains in-frame clones alone and is incomplete. The sample has about 150,000 clones, roughly 76% seen once. These data are taken from a study of cytomegalovirus exposure and HLA in healthy donors. This CDR3 comprises 15 residues. Trimming pared 3 bases from V and 2 bases from J, leaving 14 bases between. The germline CDR1 and CDR2 sequences are MDHEN and SYDVKM. The chain combines TRBV28 with TRBJ2-7; D is possibly TRBD2 (6 bases). The sequence was obtained from a woman in her twenties or thirties in good health and CMV-seronegative. Sequencing used PBMCs. CDR3 protein: CASSFSGELPYEQYF. The CDR3 nucleotides read TGTGCCAGCAGTTTTTCGGGGGAGTTGCCCTACGAGCAGTACTTC.